The 24 T cell receptor beta chains listed next were all sequenced from one sample in a study of T cell responses to AZD1222 COVID-19 vaccine. Generated by immunoSEQ multiplex PCR, the TCRdb table keeps only in-frame clones and is missing some. This table has 120,000 or so clones, 75% to 90% appearing once. This specimen consisted of peripheral blood, obtained on day 0 of AZD1222 vaccination. The receptor set was obtained from an adult in good health.

The gene calls are TRBV3-1 (or the pseudogene TRBV3-2) and TRBJ2-1; no definite D call. CDR1 and CDR2 from the germline V gene are LGHDT and YNNKEL (reference sequence). The CDR3 totals 14 residues. Trimming removed 1 base from V and 8 bases from J, with 12 bases in between. CDR3 amino acids: CASSQALATHEQFF. The CDR3 nucleotides are TGTGCCAGCAGCCAAGCCTTGGCGACCCATGAGCAGTTCTTC.

This clone was detected only once. The rearrangement joins TRBV6-5 to TRBJ1-5; D remains unclear. The CDR3 loop spans 12 amino acids. Per the germline V gene, CDR1 is MNHEY and CDR2 is SVGAGI. The V end lost 7 bases, the J end lost 5 bases, and 9 bases lay between the germline ends. The CDR3 DNA follows: TGTGCCAGCATCTCCAAGTATCAGCCCCAGCATTTT. This translates into CASISKYQPQHF.

The chain combines TRBV18 with TRBJ1-1; 7 positions agree with TRBD1. Per germline, CDR1 KGHSH and CDR2 LQKENI. Trimming took 3 bases from V and 4 from J; bases not matched to a gene: 8. This CDR3 has 15 amino acids. The CDR3 loop reads CASSPETGTATEAFF. Here the CDR3 DNA reads TGTGCCAGCTCACCGGAAACCGGGACAGCCACTGAAGCTTTCTTT.

The chain recombines TRBV30 with TRBJ1-4, with 9 bases fitting TRBD1. The V gene's germline CDR1 is GTSNPN and CDR2 SVGIG (reference sequence). This CDR3 comprises 15 residues. V trimming: 8 bases; J trimming: 7 bases; junction bases outside the gene matches: 14. CDR3: CAGSQTGTGIEKLFF. CDR3 nucleotides: TGTGCCGGAAGCCAGACCGGGACAGGGATTGAAAAACTGTTTTTT. The full variable domain, rest sourced from reference TRBV30 and TRBJ1-4, is SQTIHQWPATLVQPVGSPLSLECTVEGTSNPNLYWYRQAAGRGLQLLFYSVGIGQISSEVPQNLSASRPQDRQFILSSKKLLLSDSGFYLCAGSQTGTGIEKLFFGSGTQLSVL.

This chain connects TRBV29-1 to TRBJ2-3, with D possibly TRBD2 on 5 matching bases. The CDR3 is made up of 14 amino acids. The ends were cut back, 3 bases at V and 3 bases at J, with 13 bases in the middle. CDR1 SQVTM and CDR2 ANQGSEA come from the germline V gene. CDR3 loop: CSVDRGKGTDTQYF. The DNA of the CDR3 is TGCAGCGTTGATCGGGGAAAGGGTACAGATACGCAGTATTTT.

This rearrangement joins TRBV5-6 to TRBJ2-4; 11 nucleotides align to TRBD2. Germline V gene data show CDR1 as SGHDT and CDR2 as YYEEEE. V dropped 2 bases and J dropped 4; count of bases not matched to a gene: 2. CDR3 length: 15 amino acids. The CDR3 DNA follows: TGTGCCAGCAGCTTCCTAGCGGGGGGAAAAAACATTCAGTACTTC. This encodes CASSFLAGGKNIQYF.

In this sample, this clone turned up a few times. The chain uses TRBV25-1 and TRBJ2-7; 7 nucleotides match TRBD2. Germline assignment: CDR1 MGHDK and CDR2 SYGVNS. This CDR3 has 13 amino acids. The J segment lost 4 bases and the V segment lost 10 bases, leaving 10 bases of the junction unmatched. In DNA, the CDR3 is TGTGCCACCTTCAACGGGGGGTTGTACGAGCAGTACTTC. Residues: CATFNGGLYEQYF.

This sequence joins TRBV18 and TRBJ2-7; D gene unclear. The CDR3 extends over 12 amino acids. From germline, CDR1 is KGHSH and CDR2 LQKENI. Trimming pared 1 base from V and 5 bases from J, leaving 6 bases between. CDR3: CASSPQRDEQYF. CDR3 nucleotides: TGTGCCAGCTCACCACAAAGGGACGAGCAGTACTTC.

The genes are TRBV6-2 or TRBV6-3 and TRBJ2-2; no firm D call. Germline CDR1 MNHEY, CDR2 SVGEGT. Trimming left V 7 bases short and J 1 base short, with 10 bases between. This CDR3 has 14 residues. CDR3 protein: CASIPGRNTGELFF. The CDR3 nucleotides are TGTGCCAGCATCCCTGGACGGAACACCGGGGAGCTGTTTTTT.

This chain joins TRBV28 and TRBJ1-2; possible D gene TRBD1, 5 bases. V lost 7 bases to trimming and J lost 0 bases, with 6 bases between them. The CDR3 sequence is 12 residues long. Per the germline V gene, CDR1 is MDHEN and CDR2 is SYDVKM. Written as DNA, the CDR3 is TGTGCCAGCAAAGGGGCTAACTATGGCTACACCTTC. Its translation: CASKGANYGYTF.

The chain has TRBV6-1 and TRBJ2-3; the match to TRBD2 covers 9 bases. V lost 0 bases and J lost 5; bases outside the gene matches: 9. Germline lookup yields CDR1 MNHNS and CDR2 SASEGT. CDR3 length equals 17 residues. In DNA form, the CDR3 reads TGTGCCAGCAGTGAAGCGCTAGTAGCGGGAGTGGGAGATACGCAGTATTTT. It is translated as CASSEALVAGVGDTQYF.

The gene calls are TRBV12-5 and TRBJ2-2; the D is unclear. CDR1 and CDR2 (germline): LGHNT, FRNRAP. The V end lost 0 bases, the J end lost 6 bases, and 11 bases lay between the germline ends. This CDR3 has 15 amino acids. CDR3 bases: TGTGCTAGTGGTTTGGTACTTGGCCGACCCGGGGAGCTGTTTTTT. It translates to CASGLVLGRPGELFF. The whole variable domain, filled in from reference TRBV12-5 and TRBJ2-2, reads DARVTQTPRHKVTEMGQEVTMRCQPILGHNTVFWYRQTMMQGLELLAYFRNRAPLDDSGMPKDRFSAEMPDATLATLKIQPSEPRDSAVYFCASGLVLGRPGELFFGEGSRLTVL.

This chain links TRBV2 with TRBJ1-2; possible D gene TRBD1, 5 bases. CDR1 and CDR2 (germline): SNHLY, FYNNEI. The CDR3 length is 11 residues. Trimming stripped 4 bases from V and 5 bases from J, with 5 bases between. CDR3 nucleotide sequence: TGTGCCAGCAGTGCAGGGTATGGCTACACCTTC. Amino acid sequence: CASSAGYGYTF.

The CDR3 DNA reads as TGTGCTAGTGGTTTGGTACCAGGATTCGGCTTAGGACCGCGAAGGGAAAAACTGTTTTTT. Its translation: CASGLVPGFGLGPRREKLFF. The V call is TRBV12-5, the J call TRBJ1-4, with D unresolved. V was cut by 0 bases and J by 8 bases, with 28 bases left in between. Germline CDR1 LGHNT, CDR2 FRNRAP. The length of the CDR3 is 20 residues.

The CDR3 DNA sequence: TGTGCCAGCAGCTTAGCGAGGGGGCGGGGAACTGAAGCTTTCTTT. Its protein is CASSLARGRGTEAFF. The chain recombines TRBV7-2 with TRBJ1-1; TRBD1 matches 7 bases. Germline CDR1 is SGHTA and CDR2 is FQGNSA. V dropped 0 bases and J dropped 5; count of bases not matched to a gene: 6. This CDR3 region has 15 residues.

The chain recombines TRBV3-1 (or the pseudogene TRBV3-2) with TRBJ2-7, with TRBD2 matching 12 bases. Germline V gives CDR1 LGHDT, CDR2 YNNKEL (reference sequence). This CDR3 is 16 amino acids long. After removal of 4 bases from V and 4 bases from J, the junction contained 8 bases not matched to a gene. CDR3 in amino acids: CASSRTRLAGAYEQYF. The CDR3 DNA follows: TGTGCCAGCAGCCGCACGAGACTAGCGGGAGCTTACGAGCAGTACTTC.

The chain recombines TRBV3-1 (or the pseudogene TRBV3-2) with TRBJ2-7; D call uncertain. This CDR3 contains 13 residues. Germline V gives CDR1 LGHDT, CDR2 YNNKEL (reference sequence). The V end lost 6 bases, the J end lost 1 base, and 10 bases lay between the germline ends. The DNA of the CDR3 is TGTGCCAGCAGATCCACCAGATCCTACGAGCAGTACTTC. It translates to CASRSTRSYEQYF.

CDR3 residues: CASSAGTGRSGELFF. The CDR3 DNA sequence: TGCGCCAGCAGCGCGGGGACAGGGAGATCCGGGGAGCTGTTTTTT. The V and J genes are TRBV5-1 and TRBJ2-2; 9 nucleotides match TRBD1. The ends lost 4 bases at V and 6 bases at J; junction bases unmatched: 7. CDR3 length equals 15 residues. Germline-derived CDR1 and CDR2 are SGHRS and YFSETQ.

The CDR3 DNA reads TGTGCCAGCAGCCAAGTGGCTAGCGGTCCCTACGAGCAGTACTTC. Residues: CASSQVASGPYEQYF. The gene calls are TRBV3-1 (or the pseudogene TRBV3-2) and TRBJ2-7, with 7 bases matching TRBD2. V gave up 1 base and J gave up 2 bases; unmatched junction bases: 5. The V gene's germline CDR1 is LGHDT and CDR2 YNNKEL (reference sequence). This CDR3 contains 15 residues.

CDR3 coding DNA: TGTGCCAGTAGTATCCTCCTGGACAGCTCTGGGGCCAACGTCCTGACTTTC. It encodes CASSILLDSSGANVLTF. The chain is built from TRBV19 and TRBJ2-6; D perhaps matches TRBD1 (6 bases). The germline CDR1 and CDR2 sequences are LNHDA and SQIVND (reference sequence). The V and J ends lost 3 bases and 0 bases respectively, with 12 bases between them. This CDR3 is built from 17 residues.

The table lists this clone with a few counts. The rearrangement joins TRBV11-1 to TRBJ1-6; 7 bases match TRBD1. CDR1 SGHAT and CDR2 FQDESV come from the germline V gene (reference sequence). V lost 5 bases, J lost 10 bases, and 8 bases stayed unmatched. The CDR3 runs 14 residues. The DNA for the CDR3 is TGTGCCAGCAGCCTACAGGGGAGACGCTCACCCCTCCACTTT. It is translated as CASSLQGRRSPLHF. Using reference TRBV11-1 and TRBJ1-6 for the parts outside the CDR3, the full variable domain is EAEVAQSPRYKITEKSQAVAFWCDPISGHATLYWYRQILGQGPELLVQFQDESVVDDSQLPKDRFSAERLKGVDSTLKIQPAELGDSAMYLCASSLQGRRSPLHFGNGTRLTVT.

The J gene is TRBJ1-3, the V gene TRBV5-4; D remains unclear. Germline CDR1 and CDR2: SGHNT and YYREEE (reference sequence). The CDR3 has 11 residues. Deletions cut 2 bases from V and 14 bases from J, with 11 bases between. In DNA, the CDR3 is TGTGCCAGCAGCTTCGGGCCCGAATTATATTTT. This codes for CASSFGPELYF.

The chain is built from TRBV6-5 and TRBJ1-2; D is uncertain. The CDR3 sequence is 15 residues long. CDR1 is MNHEY, CDR2 SVGAGI, per germline. Deletions cut 1 base from V and 4 bases from J, with 13 bases between. The CDR3 here is CASSYWAETVYGYTF. The CDR3 nucleotides read TGTGCCAGCAGTTACTGGGCAGAAACAGTCTATGGCTACACCTTC.

The chain couples TRBV2 to TRBJ2-7; no clear D gene. CDR3 length equals 10 residues. The V gene lost 8 bases and the J gene lost 11 bases, with 13 bases spanning the gap. Germline lookup yields CDR1 SNHLY and CDR2 FYNNEI. In nucleotides, the CDR3 is TGTGCCAGCGAGAGGACGATCGAGTACTTC. Residues: CASERTIEYF.